What follows describes a single TCR beta chain. Its antigen is undetermined. The CDR3 covers 17 residues. Germline V lookup: CDR1 SGHAT, CDR2 FQNNGV. V lost 4 bases and J lost 15, with 31 bases in between. TCRdb re-analysed the reads in MiXCR, keeping a single row per CDR3 protein. The sample has approximately 700,000 distinct CDR3 sequences, approximately 34% seen once. This sample is part of a study of T cell repertoires in cytomegalovirus infection. Points from the study as a whole: The response measured ex vivo was dominated by TCR beta clonotypes (HLA-C-restricted and CMV-specific).

The chain is built from TRBV11-2 and TRBJ2-1, with D maybe TRBD1 (8 bases). The sequence derives from a human donor in good health (CMV status not recorded). Some clones in this sample may be carry-over from other donors' samples. Material: PBMCs. The CDR3 loop is CASSSIRGPETGTISFF. CDR3 in DNA: TGTGCCAGCAGCTCGATCAGGGGGCCTGAAACCGGGACTATCTCGTTCTTC. The whole variable domain, filled in from reference TRBV11-2 and TRBJ2-1, reads EAGVAQSPRYKIIEKRQSVAFWCNPISGHATLYWYQQILGQGPKLLIQFQNNGVVDDSQLPKDRFSAERLKGVDSTLKIQPAKLEDSAVYLCASSSIRGPETGTISFFGPGTRLTVL.